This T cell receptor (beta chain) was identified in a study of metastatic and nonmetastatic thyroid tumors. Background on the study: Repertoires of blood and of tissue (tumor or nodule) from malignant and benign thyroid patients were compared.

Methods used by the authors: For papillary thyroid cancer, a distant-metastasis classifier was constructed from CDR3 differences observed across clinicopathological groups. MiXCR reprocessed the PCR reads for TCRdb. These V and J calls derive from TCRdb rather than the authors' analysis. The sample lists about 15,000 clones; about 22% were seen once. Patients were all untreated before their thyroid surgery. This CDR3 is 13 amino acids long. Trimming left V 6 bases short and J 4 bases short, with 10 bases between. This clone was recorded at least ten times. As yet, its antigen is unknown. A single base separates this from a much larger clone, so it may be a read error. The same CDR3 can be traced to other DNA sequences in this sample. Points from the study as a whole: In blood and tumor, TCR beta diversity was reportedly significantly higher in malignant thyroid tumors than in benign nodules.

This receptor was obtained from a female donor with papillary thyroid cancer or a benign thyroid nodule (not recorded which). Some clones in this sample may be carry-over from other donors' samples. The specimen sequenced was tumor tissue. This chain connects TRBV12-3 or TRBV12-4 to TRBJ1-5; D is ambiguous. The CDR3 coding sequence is TGTGCCAGCAGGGTTCTTCCAAATCAGCCCCAGCATTTT. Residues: CASRVLPNQPQHF.